What follows describes a single TCR beta chain. Its antigen is not known. Amplification used 60 Vbeta primers and 13 Jbeta primers. Here immunoSEQ multiplex PCR was the method, and the copy in TCRdb shows in-frame clones only, minus some. Its clone listing holds under 75,000 clones. The data stem from a study of cytomegalovirus exposure and HLA in healthy donors. Healthy donors of bone marrow made up the group. Notes on the study in general: A highly shared variant cluster was judged a likely technical artifact.

V was trimmed by 0 bases and J by 4 bases, leaving 14 bases between them. The CDR3 extends over 16 amino acids. Per germline, CDR1 SGDLS and CDR2 YYNGEE. Material: PBMCs. The chain recombines TRBV9 with TRBJ2-1; possibly TRBD2 for D (5 bases). The clonotype was recovered from a female donor in good health and CMV-seropositive. CDR3 nucleotide sequence: TGTGCCAGCAGCGTAGAAGGACTGGCCGAATACAATGAGCAGTTCTTC. This gives the protein CASSVEGLAEYNEQFF.